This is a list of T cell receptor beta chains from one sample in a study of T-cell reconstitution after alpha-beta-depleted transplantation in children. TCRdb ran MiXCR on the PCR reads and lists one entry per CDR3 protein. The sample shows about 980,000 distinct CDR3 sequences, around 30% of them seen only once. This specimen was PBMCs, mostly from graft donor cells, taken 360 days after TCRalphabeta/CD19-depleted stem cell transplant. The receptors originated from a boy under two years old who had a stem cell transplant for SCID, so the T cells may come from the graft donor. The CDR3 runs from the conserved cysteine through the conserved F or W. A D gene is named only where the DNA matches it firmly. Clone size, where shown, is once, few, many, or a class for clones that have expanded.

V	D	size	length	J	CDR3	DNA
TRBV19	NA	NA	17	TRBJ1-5	CASSIVRGRGSNQPQHF	TGTGCCAGTAGTATAGTAAGGGGACGGGGAAGCAATCAGCCCCAGCATTTT
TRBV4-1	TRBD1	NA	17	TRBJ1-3	CASSPREVDRSRNTIYF	TGCGCCAGCAGCCCTCGGGAGGTGGACAGGAGTAGAAACACCATATATTTT
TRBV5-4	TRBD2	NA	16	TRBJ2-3	CASSSDAGGPTDTQYF	TGTGCCAGCAGCTCAGACGCGGGGGGGCCCACAGATACGCAGTATTTT
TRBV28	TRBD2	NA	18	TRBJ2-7	CATTLTSGGPQSSYEQYF	TGTGCCACCACCCTCACTAGCGGGGGCCCCCAGAGCTCCTACGAGCAGTACTTC
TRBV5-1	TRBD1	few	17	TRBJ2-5	CASSLESRQGKGETQYF	TGCGCCAGCAGCTTGGAGTCCCGACAGGGGAAAGGAGAGACCCAGTACTTC
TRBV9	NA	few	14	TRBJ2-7	CASSPGGAPYEQYF	TGTGCCAGCAGCCCAGGGGGGGCCCCGTACGAGCAGTACTTC
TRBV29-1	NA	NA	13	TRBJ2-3	CSVVPLDTDTQYF	TGCAGCGTTGTCCCTTTAGATACAGATACGCAGTATTTT
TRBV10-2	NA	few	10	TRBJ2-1	CATMGDEQFF	TGCGCCACGATGGGCGATGAGCAGTTCTTC
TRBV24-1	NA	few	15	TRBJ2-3	CATASVVRGTDTQYF	TGTGCCACCGCGAGCGTGGTGAGGGGCACAGATACGCAGTATTTT
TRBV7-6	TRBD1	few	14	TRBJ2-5	CASSSLGQGETQYF	TGTGCCAGCAGCTCACTAGGACAGGGTGAGACCCAGTACTTC
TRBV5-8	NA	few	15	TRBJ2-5	CASSPGGRHQETQYF	TGTGCCAGCAGCCCTGGCGGGCGGCACCAAGAGACCCAGTACTTC
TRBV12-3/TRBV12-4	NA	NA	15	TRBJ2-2	CASSPTGWGTGELFF	TGTGCCAGCAGTCCTACAGGGTGGGGCACCGGGGAGCTGTTTTTT
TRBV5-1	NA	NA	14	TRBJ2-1	CASSSKDPYNEQFF	TGCGCCAGCAGCTCAAAGGACCCTTACAATGAGCAGTTCTTC
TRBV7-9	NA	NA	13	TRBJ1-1	CASSQPEGTEAFF	TGTGCCAGCAGCCAACCGGAGGGCACTGAAGCTTTCTTT
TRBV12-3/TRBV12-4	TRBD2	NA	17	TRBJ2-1	CASSLVALAGENNEQFF	TGTGCCAGCAGTTTAGTAGCCCTAGCGGGGGAGAACAATGAGCAGTTCTTC
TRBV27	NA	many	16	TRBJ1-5	CASSLLGRGGNQPQHF	TGTGCCAGCAGTTTATTGGGTCGGGGAGGTAATCAGCCCCAGCATTTT
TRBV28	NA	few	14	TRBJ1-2	CASSVPTGTYGYTF	TGTGCCAGCAGTGTCCCCACAGGGACCTATGGCTACACCTTC
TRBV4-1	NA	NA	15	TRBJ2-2	CASSKEVLPSGELFF	TGCGCCAGCAGCAAAGAAGTGCTTCCCTCAGGGGAGCTGTTTTTT
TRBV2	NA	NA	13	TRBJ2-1	CACQAVSYNEQFF	TGTGCCTGCCAGGCAGTCTCCTACAATGAGCAGTTCTTC
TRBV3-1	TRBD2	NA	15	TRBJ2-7	CASSHEAGSPYEQYF	TGTGCCAGCAGTCATGAAGCGGGGTCCCCCTACGAGCAGTACTTC
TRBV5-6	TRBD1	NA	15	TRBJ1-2	CASSSTGVHIRGYTF	TGTGCCAGCAGCTCCACAGGGGTCCACATCAGGGGCTACACCTTC
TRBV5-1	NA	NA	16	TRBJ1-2	CASSLIPHPSIYGYTF	TGCGCCAGCAGCTTGATCCCCCACCCGAGCATCTATGGCTACACCTTC
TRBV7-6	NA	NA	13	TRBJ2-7	CASSLASTGEQYF	TGTGCCAGCAGCTTAGCGAGCACGGGAGAGCAGTACTTC
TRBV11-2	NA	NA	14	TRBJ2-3	CASSFRSHTDTQYF	TGTGCCAGCAGCTTTCGCAGTCACACAGATACGCAGTATTTT
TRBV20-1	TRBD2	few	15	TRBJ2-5	CSAGYSSGRYETQYF	TGCAGTGCTGGATATTCTAGCGGCCGATATGAGACCCAGTACTTC
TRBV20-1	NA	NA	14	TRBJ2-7	CSARITSSRRGQYF	TGCAGTGCTAGGATCACTAGCTCCCGGCGGGGGCAGTACTTC
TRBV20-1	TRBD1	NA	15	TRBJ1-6	CSARGQLPDNSPLHF	TGCAGTGCTAGGGGACAGCTGCCAGATAATTCACCCCTCCACTTT
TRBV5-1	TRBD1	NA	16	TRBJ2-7	CASSLTQGVSSYEQYF	TGCGCCAGCAGCCTGACACAGGGGGTAAGCTCCTACGAGCAGTACTTC
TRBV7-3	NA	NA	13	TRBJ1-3	CASSLMGSEVKHF	TGTGCCAGCAGCTTAATGGGGTCGGAGGTGAAACATTTT
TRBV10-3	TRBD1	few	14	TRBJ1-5	CAISPGTANQPQHF	TGTGCCATCAGTCCCGGGACAGCGAATCAGCCCCAGCATTTT
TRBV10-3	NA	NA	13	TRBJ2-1	CASRTRPITGQFF	TGTGCCTCAAGGACTCGCCCTATAACGGGGCAGTTCTTC
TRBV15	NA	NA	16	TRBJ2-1	CATSGGYQPSYNEQFF	TGTGCCACCAGCGGGGGCTATCAACCCTCCTACAATGAGCAGTTCTTC
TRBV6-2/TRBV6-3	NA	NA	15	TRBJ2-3	CASTNRHLPPDTQYF	TGTGCCAGCACGAATAGACATCTCCCTCCAGATACGCAGTATTTT
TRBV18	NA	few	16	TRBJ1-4	CASSPLGEGSNEKLFF	TGTGCCAGCTCACCACTCGGGGAGGGATCTAATGAAAAACTGTTTTTT
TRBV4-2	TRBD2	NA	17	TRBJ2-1	CASSQPAGAGKDNEQFF	TGTGCCAGCAGCCAACCAGCGGGAGCAGGGAAGGACAATGAGCAGTTCTTC
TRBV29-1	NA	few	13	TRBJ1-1	CSVVRLVGTEAFF	TGCAGCGTTGTACGGCTTGTTGGGACTGAAGCTTTCTTT
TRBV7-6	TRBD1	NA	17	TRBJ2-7	CASSTLPPGQGIYEQYF	TGTGCCAGCAGCACCCTCCCCCCGGGACAGGGAATCTACGAGCAGTACTTC
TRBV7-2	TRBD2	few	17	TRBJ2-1	CASSLISLAGGRNEQFF	TGTGCCAGCAGCTTAATTTCTCTAGCGGGGGGGCGTAATGAGCAGTTCTTC
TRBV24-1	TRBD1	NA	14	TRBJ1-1	CATIPGQGPTEAFF	TGTGCCACCATCCCCGGACAGGGCCCCACTGAAGCTTTCTTT
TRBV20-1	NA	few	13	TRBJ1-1	CSARSQENTEAFF	TGCAGTGCTAGATCCCAGGAGAACACTGAAGCTTTCTTT
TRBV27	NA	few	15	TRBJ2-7	CASSLRERRANEQYF	TGTGCCAGCAGCCTCAGGGAGCGGCGGGCCAACGAGCAGTACTTC
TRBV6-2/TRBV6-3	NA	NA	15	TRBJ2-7	CASSLRGRETYEQYF	TGTGCCAGCAGCCTCAGGGGCAGGGAAACATACGAGCAGTACTTC
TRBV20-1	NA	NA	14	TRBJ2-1	CSATVGARDGEQFF	TGCAGTGCCACGGTGGGGGCCCGAGATGGTGAGCAGTTCTTC
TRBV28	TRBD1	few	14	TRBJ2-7	CASSQTGIVYEQYF	TGTGCCAGCAGTCAGACAGGGATAGTCTACGAGCAGTACTTC
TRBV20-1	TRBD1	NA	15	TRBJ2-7	CSARRAGTGGYEQYF	TGCAGTGCTAGGAGAGCCGGGACAGGGGGCTACGAGCAGTACTTC
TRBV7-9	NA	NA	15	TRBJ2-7	CASSLGRLRFDEQYF	TGTGCCAGCAGCTTAGGCCGTCTGCGGTTCGACGAGCAGTACTTC
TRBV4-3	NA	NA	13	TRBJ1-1	CASGRGGRTEAFF	TGCGCCAGCGGACGTGGGGGGAGGACTGAAGCTTTCTTT
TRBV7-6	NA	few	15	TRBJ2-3	CASSSASRYTDTQYF	TGTGCCAGCAGCTCCGCATCCAGGTACACAGATACGCAGTATTTT
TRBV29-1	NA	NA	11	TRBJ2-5	CSGTSVETQYF	TGCAGCGGAACCTCAGTGGAGACCCAGTACTTC
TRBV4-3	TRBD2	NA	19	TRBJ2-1	CASSQDRRGFSRFRNEQFF	TGCGCCAGCAGCCAAGATCGGCGGGGGTTCTCCCGTTTTCGCAATGAGCAGTTCTTC
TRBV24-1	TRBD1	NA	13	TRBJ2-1	CATRGQGNNEQFF	TGTGCCACCAGGGGACAGGGGAACAATGAGCAGTTCTTC
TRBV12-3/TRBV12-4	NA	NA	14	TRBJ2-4	CASSSGTLGHIQYF	TGTGCCAGCAGTTCCGGGACCCTGGGGCACATTCAGTACTTC
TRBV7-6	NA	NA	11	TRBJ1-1	CASSFPPGAFF	TGTGCCAGCAGCTTCCCACCGGGAGCTTTCTTT
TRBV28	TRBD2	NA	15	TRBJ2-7	CASSLFGGGAWEQYF	TGTGCCAGCAGTTTATTTGGCGGGGGGGCGTGGGAGCAGTACTTC
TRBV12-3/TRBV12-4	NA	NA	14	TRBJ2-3	CASRAGVFPDTQYF	TGTGCCAGCAGGGCAGGGGTGTTTCCAGATACGCAGTATTTT
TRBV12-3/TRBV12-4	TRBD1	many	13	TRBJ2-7	CASSGTGVYEQYF	TGTGCCAGCAGTGGGACAGGCGTTTACGAGCAGTACTTC
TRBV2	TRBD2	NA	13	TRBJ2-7	CASTKLAGIEQYF	TGTGCCAGCACGAAACTAGCGGGGATCGAGCAGTACTTC
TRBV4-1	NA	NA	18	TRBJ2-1	CASSQDTVDTRAYNEQFF	TGCGCCAGCAGCCAAGATACGGTGGACACCCGTGCCTACAATGAGCAGTTCTTC
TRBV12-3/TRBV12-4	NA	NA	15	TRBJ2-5	CASRGPKTRTGTQYF	TGTGCCAGCAGGGGTCCTAAGACACGTACGGGGACCCAGTACTTC